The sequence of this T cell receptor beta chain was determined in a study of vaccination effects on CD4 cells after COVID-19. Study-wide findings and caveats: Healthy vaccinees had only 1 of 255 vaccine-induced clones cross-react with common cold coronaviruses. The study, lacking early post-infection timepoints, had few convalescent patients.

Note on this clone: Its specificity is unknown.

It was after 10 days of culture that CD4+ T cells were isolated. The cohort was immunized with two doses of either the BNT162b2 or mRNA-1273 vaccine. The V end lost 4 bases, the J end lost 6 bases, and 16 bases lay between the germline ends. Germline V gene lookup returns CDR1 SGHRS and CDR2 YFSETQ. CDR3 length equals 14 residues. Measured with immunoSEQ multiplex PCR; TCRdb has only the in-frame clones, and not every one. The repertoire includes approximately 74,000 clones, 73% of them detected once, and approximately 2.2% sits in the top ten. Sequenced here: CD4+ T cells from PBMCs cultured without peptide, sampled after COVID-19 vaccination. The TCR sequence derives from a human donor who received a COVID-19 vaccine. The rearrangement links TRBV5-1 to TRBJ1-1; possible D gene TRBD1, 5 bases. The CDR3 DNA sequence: TGCGCCAGCAGCCCTCGGGGGGTAGGAGCTGAAGCTTTCTTT. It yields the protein CASSPRGVGAEAFF.